This TCR beta chain was documented in a study of T cells in Graves' hyperthyroidism and ophthalmopathy. The V end lost 3 bases, the J end lost 6 bases, and 18 bases lay between the germline ends. CDR3 length equals 15 residues. Germline assignment: CDR1 MDHEN and CDR2 SYDVKM. Regions amplified from RNA transcripts were the TCR beta CDR3 regions. The HTBI set primed first-round TCR CDR3 RT-PCR. TCRdb fed the multiplex PCR reads into MiXCR, producing one record per CDR3 protein. The sample includes a few hundred thousand distinct CDR3 sequences, 15% to 20% of them seen just once. The origin of this receptor is a woman aged 50 to 60 with Graves' hyperthyroidism. The chain uses TRBV28 and TRBJ2-7, with D possibly matching TRBD1 (6 bases). Sample: blood. This chain's CDR3 is CASSFGQSSRGEQYF. CDR3 coding DNA: TGTGCCAGCAGTTTCGGACAGTCCTCCCGTGGCGAGCAGTACTTC.